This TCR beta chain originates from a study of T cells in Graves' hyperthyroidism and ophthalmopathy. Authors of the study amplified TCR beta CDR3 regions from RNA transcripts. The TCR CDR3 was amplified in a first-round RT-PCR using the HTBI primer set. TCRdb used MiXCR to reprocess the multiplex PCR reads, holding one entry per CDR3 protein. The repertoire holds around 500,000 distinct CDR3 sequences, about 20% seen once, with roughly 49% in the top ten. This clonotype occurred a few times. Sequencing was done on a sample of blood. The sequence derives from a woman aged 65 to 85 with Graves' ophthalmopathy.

The DNA of the CDR3 is TGTGCCAGCTCACCACGAGATAATTCACCCCTCCACTTT. It translates to CASSPRDNSPLHF. The chain links TRBV18 to TRBJ1-6; D is undetermined. The V gene's germline CDR1 is KGHSH and CDR2 LQKENI. Trimming stripped 1 base from V and 5 bases from J, with 3 bases between. This CDR3 has 13 amino acids.